Following are 22 T cell receptor beta chains from one sample sequenced in a study of OX40 agonist ivuxolimab in advanced cancers. Method: immunoSEQ multiplex PCR; TCRdb's copy keeps in-frame clones and lacks some. The sample has some 57,000 clones, about four fifths seen once. The material sequenced was CD4+ or CD8+ T cells sorted from blood, taken in a trial of the OX40 agonist ivuxolimab. All receptors come from an adult with an advanced solid tumor such as melanoma, head and neck, liver or kidney cancer.

The chain employs TRBV11-3 and TRBJ1-2; TRBD1 is a possible D gene (6 bases). Germline CDR1 and CDR2: SGHNT and YENEEA. This CDR3 has 16 residues. Trimming took off 5 bases at V and 7 bases at J, with 23 bases between the two ends. The CDR3 reads CASSPLGLTTGGGYTF. In DNA, the CDR3 is TGTGCCAGCAGCCCCCTAGGGCTAACGACAGGTGGTGGCTACACCTTC.

V and J are TRBV4-2 and TRBJ1-2; D is unclear. The V gene's germline CDR1 is LGHNA and CDR2 YNFKEQ. V dropped 4 bases and J dropped 3 bases, with 18 bases sitting between them. CDR3 length: 16 amino acids. CDR3: CASSPRGRGKDYGYTF. CDR3 sequence (DNA): TGTGCCAGCAGCCCCAGAGGGCGGGGAAAGGACTATGGCTACACCTTC.

The sample holds one count of this clone. J is TRBJ2-1 and V is TRBV20-1; D not certain. The CDR3 covers 11 residues. The V gene's germline CDR1 is DFQATT and CDR2 SNEGSKA (reference sequence). V was cut by 6 bases and J by 5 bases, with 8 bases left in between. The CDR3 protein is CSARTDNEQFF. In DNA, the CDR3 is TGCAGTGCCCGTACCGACAATGAGCAGTTCTTC.

A single count supports this clone. Possible read error: a much larger clone is one base away. Other DNA sequences in this sample translate to the same CDR3. The chain carries TRBV4-2 and TRBJ1-1; weak D call: TRBD1 (5 bases). The V gene's germline CDR1 is LGHNA and CDR2 YNFKEQ. V dropped 3 bases and J dropped 1 base, with 15 bases sitting between them. CDR3 size: 16 residues. The CDR3 DNA is TGTGCCAGCAGCCAGACAGCCGGTTTTGAGAACACTGAAGCTTTCTTT. It specifies CASSQTAGFENTEAFF.

The chain employs TRBV6-1 and TRBJ1-2; possible D gene TRBD1, 6 bases. Between the trimmed V and J ends, which lost 8 bases and 4 bases, there was a span of 17 bases. Germline CDR1 is MNHNS and CDR2 is SASEGT. This CDR3 contains 14 residues. This chain's CDR3 is CASETQGRTYGYTF. The CDR3 DNA reads TGTGCCAGCGAAACACAGGGCAGGACCTATGGCTACACCTTC.

V usage is TRBV5-5 and J usage is TRBJ2-7; D uncertain. V was shortened by 5 bases and J by 0 bases, with 21 bases between the two germline ends. This CDR3 spans 17 amino acids. Per germline, CDR1 SGHKS and CDR2 YYEKEE (reference sequence). Here the CDR3 DNA reads TGTGCCAGCAGAGACGCTTTCCGGTTCCCGAGCTCCTACGAGCAGTACTTC. Its protein is CASRDAFRFPSSYEQYF. Supplemented by reference TRBV5-5 and TRBJ2-7, the full variable domain reads DAGVTQSPTHLIKTRGQQVTLRCSPISGHKSVSWYQQVLGQGPQFIFQYYEKEERGRGNFPDRFSARQFPNYSSELNVNALLLGDSALYLCASRDAFRFPSSYEQYFGPGTRLTVT.

The chain links TRBV5-1 to TRBJ1-1; 9 bases map to TRBD1. Losses at the gene ends were 4 bases for V and 1 base for J; bases not matched to a gene: 11. Germline loops: CDR1 SGHRS, CDR2 YFSETQ. The CDR3 runs to 17 residues. CDR3 in amino acids: CASSISRDRVGNTEAFF. The CDR3 DNA sequence: TGCGCCAGCAGCATCTCCCGGGACAGGGTCGGGAACACTGAAGCTTTCTTT.

The V call is TRBV29-1, the J call TRBJ2-7; the D is unclear. The CDR3 is 13 residues long. V was pared by 1 base and J by 5 bases, with 12 bases between. Germline CDR1 and CDR2: SQVTM and ANQGSEA. In DNA form, the CDR3 reads TGCAGCGTTGAAGTCGCGGCCAGCCACGAGCAGTACTTC. This codes for CSVEVAASHEQYF.

The CDR3 coding sequence is TGTGCCACCGGGAGCTCTGGGGCCAACGTCCTGACTTTC. Residues: CATGSSGANVLTF. V usage is TRBV6-5 and J usage is TRBJ2-6, with D perhaps TRBD2 (6 bases). Germline lookup yields CDR1 MNHEY and CDR2 SVGAGI. The CDR3 has 13 amino acids. V lost 10 bases and J 0 bases, leaving 7 bases between the germline ends.

V gene TRBV18 combines with J gene TRBJ2-1; 7 nucleotides match TRBD2. CDR1 is KGHSH, CDR2 LQKENI, per germline. The CDR3 is 14 amino acids. V trimming: 5 bases; J trimming: 6 bases; junction bases outside the gene matches: 7. The CDR3: CASSAGSGGNEQFF. Here the CDR3 DNA reads TGTGCCAGCTCAGCAGGGTCGGGGGGCAATGAGCAGTTCTTC.

The rearrangement joins TRBV10-3 to TRBJ2-5, with a tentative D call TRBD1 (5 bases). Germline-derived CDR1 and CDR2 are ENHRY and SYGVKD. Trimming shortened V by 6 bases and J by 5 bases, and 10 bases separated the two germline ends. CDR3 length: 12 amino acids. The CDR3 nucleotides read TGTGCCATCAGCTCAGGGTCGGAGACCCAGTACTTC. It specifies CAISSGSETQYF.

The chain is built from TRBV2 and TRBJ2-1; 7 nucleotides match TRBD2. V shed 5 bases and J 8 bases; nucleotides not matched to a gene: 9. The CDR3 spans 14 residues. Per the germline V gene, CDR1 is SNHLY and CDR2 is FYNNEI. In DNA form, the CDR3 reads TGTGCCAGCAGTAATGGGGGGGAGGCTGATGAGCAGTTCTTC. Translating it yields CASSNGGEADEQFF. Full variable domain (outside the CDR3, taken from reference TRBV2 and TRBJ2-1): EPEVTQTPSHQVTQMGQEVILRCVPISNHLYFYWYRQILGQKVEFLVSFYNNEISEKSEIFDDQFSVERPDGSNFTLKIRSTKLEDSAMYFCASSNGGEADEQFFGPGTRLTVL.

This clone occurred a few times. In nucleotides, the CDR3 is TGTGCCAGCAGTGAAAACACCTTGGGTGGGGCCCAGTACTTC. This encodes CASSENTLGGAQYF. The chain combines TRBV2 with TRBJ2-5; D is uncertain. CDR1 is SNHLY and CDR2 is FYNNEI in the germline V gene. The CDR3 is 14 amino acids. Trimming stripped 2 bases from V and 9 bases from J, with 16 bases between.

This sequence joins TRBV13 and TRBJ2-7; 8 bases line up with TRBD1. The V segment lost 5 bases and the J segment 2 bases; nucleotides outside the gene matches: 8. In germline, CDR1 is PRHDT, CDR2 FYEKMQ (reference sequence). This CDR3 is built from 15 residues. The CDR3 nucleotides read TGTGCCAGCAGCCCTAAGTGGACAGGGACCTACGAGCAGTACTTC. Its protein is CASSPKWTGTYEQYF.

The V call is TRBV18, the J call TRBJ2-1, with 7 bases identical to TRBD2. The V gene end was trimmed by 3 bases and the J gene end by 11 bases; junction bases not matched to a gene: 13. The CDR3 is 15 amino acids. Germline V gene lookup returns CDR1 KGHSH and CDR2 LQKENI. The CDR3, as DNA: TGTGCCAGCTCACCTGGGGGGGAGCTAGCGGAGAAGCAGTTCTTC. Translating gives CASSPGGELAEKQFF.

This chain connects TRBV7-2 to TRBJ2-1; D gene unclear. The CDR3 has 13 amino acids. Germline V gives CDR1 SGHTA, CDR2 FQGNSA. V lost 1 base, J lost 5 bases, and 6 bases lay in between. CDR3 sequence (DNA): TGTGCCAGCAGCTTAGGCACAAACAATGAGCAGTTCTTC. Protein product: CASSLGTNNEQFF.

The table lists this clone with a few counts. This chain joins TRBV15 and TRBJ2-1; TRBD2 matches 8 bases. The length of the CDR3 is 14 residues. In germline, CDR1 is LNHNV, CDR2 YYDKDF (reference sequence). The CDR3 is CGREGSGSVDEQFF. The CDR3 nucleotides are TGTGGACGGGAGGGCTCGGGCTCAGTCGATGAGCAGTTCTTC.

This chain joins TRBV2 and TRBJ1-1, with TRBD1 matching over 8 bases. Germline-derived CDR1 and CDR2 are SNHLY and FYNNEI. The CDR3 is 14 amino acids. V gave up 8 bases and J gave up 4 bases; unmatched junction bases: 9. The CDR3 bases are TGTGCCAGCCTTCCTGACAGGGGTGGCACTGAAGCTTTCTTT. Its protein is CASLPDRGGTEAFF.

This clone was seen many times. The chain links TRBV4-2 to TRBJ1-2; a weak D match, TRBD1 (5 bases). This CDR3 has 14 amino acids. The germline CDR1 and CDR2 sequences are LGHNA and YNFKEQ. V lost 1 base to trimming and J lost 4 bases, with 10 bases between them. CDR3: CASSQVRGVYGYTF. DNA of the CDR3: TGTGCCAGCAGCCAAGTACGGGGCGTCTATGGCTACACCTTC.

This clone was detected only a few times. This chain links TRBV30 with TRBJ2-5, with 7 bases identical to TRBD1. The CDR3 has 14 residues. Germline V gene lookup returns CDR1 GTSNPN and CDR2 SVGIG (reference sequence). V trimming: 4 bases; J trimming: 5 bases; junction bases outside the gene matches: 10. The CDR3 DNA reads as TGTGCCTGGACCCCGACAGGGTTGGAGGAGACCCAGTACTTC. It yields the protein CAWTPTGLEETQYF.

This clone was observed a single time. This rearrangement joins TRBV7-9 to TRBJ1-1, with D uncertain. With 10 bases removed from V and 1 base from J, the gap between germline ends came to 19 bases. This CDR3 has 15 amino acids. The germline V gene encodes CDR1 SEHNR and CDR2 FQNEAQ (reference sequence). The CDR3 protein is CAISQPYTRNTEAFF. Written as DNA, the CDR3 is TGTGCCATCAGTCAGCCTTATACGCGGAACACTGAAGCTTTCTTT.

The gene calls are TRBV30 and TRBJ1-2; D uncertain. V lost 2 bases and J 8 bases, leaving 9 bases between the germline ends. This CDR3 region has 11 residues. Germline assignment: CDR1 GTSNPN and CDR2 SVGIG (reference sequence). The CDR3 sequence is CAWSLARGYTF. The CDR3 DNA follows: TGTGCCTGGAGTCTCGCTCGGGGCTACACCTTC.